This passage covers 5 T cell receptor beta chains from one sample sequenced in a study of sequential checkpoint blockade in melanoma. Generated by immunoSEQ multiplex PCR, the TCRdb table keeps only in-frame clones and is missing some. Of about 5,300 clones detected, about 59% appear once; the ten largest clones hold 43%. Specified treatment: randomized to nivolumab then ipilimumab (arm A) or the reverse (arm B). This material consisted of CD8+ T cells sorted from blood (inferred from file names), taken from a patient given nivolumab and ipilimumab in sequence. The source of these receptors is a human donor with melanoma.

This clone appeared a few times. The CDR3 spells CASSLGADRGAHWQYF. The CDR3 bases are TGTGCCAGCAGCTTGGGGGCGGACAGGGGTGCCCATTGGCAGTACTTC. The V gene is TRBV7-9, the J gene TRBJ2-5; 9 bases are a match to TRBD1. V was pared by 3 bases and J by 11 bases, with 16 bases of the junction left unmatched. The CDR3 length is 16 residues. The germline V gene encodes CDR1 SEHNR and CDR2 FQNEAQ (reference sequence).

The chain joins TRBV6-1 to TRBJ2-7, with D maybe TRBD1 (5 bases). Germline CDR1 MNHNS, CDR2 SASEGT. The CDR3 has 14 amino acids. V shed 4 bases and J shed 1 base, with 11 bases lying between them. CDR3 nucleotide sequence: TGTGCCAGCAGTGGCCAGGGTTATTCCTACGAGCAGTACTTC. This translates into CASSGQGYSYEQYF.

By share of the sample, this clone is medium-sized. This chain links TRBV4-3 with TRBJ2-7; D is possibly TRBD1 (6 bases). The CDR3 is 14 amino acids. Trimming took 2 bases from V and 4 from J, leaving 12 bases between them. Germline-derived CDR1 and CDR2 are LGHNA and YSLEER. CDR3 in amino acids: CASSQRGTSYEQYF. The CDR3 DNA reads as TGCGCCAGCAGCCAAAGGGGGACCTCTTACGAGCAGTACTTC.

This clone has just a few counts. In the same sample, other DNA sequences code for this CDR3. The V gene is TRBV30, the J gene TRBJ1-5; the match to TRBD1 covers 7 bases. Germline V lookup: CDR1 GTSNPN, CDR2 SVGIG (reference sequence). With V trimmed by 2 bases and J by 0 bases, 4 bases remained unmatched. This CDR3 has 15 amino acids. The DNA for the CDR3 is TGTGCCTGGAGTAGAGGGACAGATAGCAATCAGCCCCAGCATTTT. The encoded protein is CAWSRGTDSNQPQHF.

This clone was found once. The genes are TRBV7-3 and TRBJ2-3; D possibly corresponds to TRBD2 (7 bases). The CDR3 consists of 15 residues. V lost 0 bases to trimming and J lost 3 bases, with 10 bases between them. Germline CDR1 and CDR2: SGHTA and FQGTGA. The CDR3 sequence is CASSLTGGRTDTQYF. CDR3 bases: TGTGCCAGCAGCTTAACGGGGGGGCGGACAGATACGCAGTATTTT. Looking up the rest from reference TRBV7-3 and TRBJ2-3 gives the full variable domain: GAGVSQTPSNKVTEKGKYVELRCDPISGHTALYWYRQSLGQGPEFLIYFQGTGAADDSGLPNDRFFAVRPEGSVSTLKIQRTERGDSAVYLCASSLTGGRTDTQYFGPGTRLTVL.